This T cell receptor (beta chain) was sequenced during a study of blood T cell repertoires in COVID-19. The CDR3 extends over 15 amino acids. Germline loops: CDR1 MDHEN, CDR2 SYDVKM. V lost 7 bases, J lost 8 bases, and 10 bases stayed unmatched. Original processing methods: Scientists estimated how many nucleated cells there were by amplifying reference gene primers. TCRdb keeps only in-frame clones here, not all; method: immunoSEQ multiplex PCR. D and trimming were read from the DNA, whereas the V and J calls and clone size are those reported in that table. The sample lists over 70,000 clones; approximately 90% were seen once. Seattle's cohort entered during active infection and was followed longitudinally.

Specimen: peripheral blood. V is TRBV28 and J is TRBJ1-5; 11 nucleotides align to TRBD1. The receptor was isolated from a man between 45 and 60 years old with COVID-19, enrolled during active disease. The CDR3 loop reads CASNFEGQGVKPQHF. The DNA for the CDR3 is TGTGCCAGCAATTTCGAGGGACAGGGGGTGAAGCCCCAGCATTTT. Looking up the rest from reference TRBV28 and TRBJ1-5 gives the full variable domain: DVKVTQSSRYLVKRTGEKVFLECVQDMDHENMFWYRQDPGLGLRLIYFSYDVKMKEKGDIPEGYSVSREKKERFSLILESASTNQTSMYLCASNFEGQGVKPQHFGDGTRLSIL.